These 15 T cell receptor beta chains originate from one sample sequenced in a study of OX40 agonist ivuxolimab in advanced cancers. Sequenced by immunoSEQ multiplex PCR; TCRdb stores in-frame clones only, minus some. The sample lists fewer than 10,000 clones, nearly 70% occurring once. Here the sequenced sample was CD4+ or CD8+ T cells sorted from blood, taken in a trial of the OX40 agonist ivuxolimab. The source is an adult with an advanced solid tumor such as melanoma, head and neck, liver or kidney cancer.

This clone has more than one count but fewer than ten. The CDR3 loop is CASSRTGIGEQFF. The CDR3 nucleotides are TGTGCCAGCAGCCGAACAGGAATAGGTGAGCAGTTCTTC. The rearrangement uses TRBV7-9 and TRBJ2-1; possible D gene TRBD1, 5 bases. V was trimmed by 5 bases and J by 9 bases, leaving 14 bases between them. CDR1 SEHNR and CDR2 FQNEAQ come from the germline V gene (reference sequence). The CDR3 covers 13 residues.

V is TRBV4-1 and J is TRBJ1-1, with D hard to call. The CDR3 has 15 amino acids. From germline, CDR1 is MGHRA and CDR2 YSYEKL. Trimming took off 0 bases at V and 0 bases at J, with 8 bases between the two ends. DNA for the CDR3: TGCGCCAGCAGCCAAGAGTACGGGTTGAACACTGAAGCTTTCTTT. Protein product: CASSQEYGLNTEAFF.

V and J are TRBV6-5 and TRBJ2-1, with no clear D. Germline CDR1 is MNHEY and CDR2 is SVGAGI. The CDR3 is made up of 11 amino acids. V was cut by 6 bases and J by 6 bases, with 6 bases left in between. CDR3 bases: TGTGCCAGCAGCCTCAGCAATGAGCAGTTCTTC. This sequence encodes CASSLSNEQFF.

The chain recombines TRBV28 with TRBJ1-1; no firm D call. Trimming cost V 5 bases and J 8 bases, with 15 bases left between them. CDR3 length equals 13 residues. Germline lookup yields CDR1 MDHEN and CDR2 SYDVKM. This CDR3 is CASSPPIRPEAFF. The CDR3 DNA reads TGTGCCAGCAGTCCCCCAATTAGGCCCGAAGCTTTCTTT.

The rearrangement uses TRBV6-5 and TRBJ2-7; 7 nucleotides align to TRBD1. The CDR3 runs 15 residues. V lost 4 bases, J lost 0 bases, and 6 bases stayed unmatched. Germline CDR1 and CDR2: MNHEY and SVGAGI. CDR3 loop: CASSFLTGISYEQYF. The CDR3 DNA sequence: TGTGCCAGCAGTTTCTTGACAGGGATCTCCTACGAGCAGTACTTC.

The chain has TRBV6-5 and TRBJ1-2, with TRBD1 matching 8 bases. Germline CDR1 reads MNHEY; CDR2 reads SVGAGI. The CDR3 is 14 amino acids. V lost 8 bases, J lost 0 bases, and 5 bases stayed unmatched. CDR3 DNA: TGTGCCAGCGGCGCAGGGGGCGCTAACTATGGCTACACCTTC. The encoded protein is CASGAGGANYGYTF.

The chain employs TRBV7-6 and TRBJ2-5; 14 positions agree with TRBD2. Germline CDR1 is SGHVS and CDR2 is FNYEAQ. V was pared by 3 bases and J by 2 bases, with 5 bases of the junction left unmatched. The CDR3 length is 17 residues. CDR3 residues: CASSLSRLAGGQETQYF. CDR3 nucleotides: TGTGCCAGCAGCTTGTCCCGACTAGCGGGGGGGCAAGAGACCCAGTACTTC.

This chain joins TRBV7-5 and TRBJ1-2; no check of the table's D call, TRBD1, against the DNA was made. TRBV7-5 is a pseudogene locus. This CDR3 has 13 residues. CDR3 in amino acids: CASSLGQGDGYTF. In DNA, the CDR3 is TGTGCCAGCAGCTTGGGACAGGGAGATGGCTACACCTTC.

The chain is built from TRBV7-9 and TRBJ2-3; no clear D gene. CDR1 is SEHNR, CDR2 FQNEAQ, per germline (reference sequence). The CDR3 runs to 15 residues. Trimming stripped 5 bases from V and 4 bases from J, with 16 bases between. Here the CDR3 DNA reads TGTGCCAGCAGCAGGGCGTGGGGTGAGGCAGATACGCAGTATTTT. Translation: CASSRAWGEADTQYF.

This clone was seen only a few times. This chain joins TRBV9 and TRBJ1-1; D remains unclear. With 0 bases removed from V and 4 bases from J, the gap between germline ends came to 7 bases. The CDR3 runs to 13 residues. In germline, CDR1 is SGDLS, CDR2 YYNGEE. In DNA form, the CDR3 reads TGTGCCAGCAGCGTAGCTCGGGGCACTGAAGCTTTCTTT. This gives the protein CASSVARGTEAFF.

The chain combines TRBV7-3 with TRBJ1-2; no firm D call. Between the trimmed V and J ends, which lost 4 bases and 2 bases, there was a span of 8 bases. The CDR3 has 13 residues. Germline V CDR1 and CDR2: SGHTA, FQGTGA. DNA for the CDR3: TGTGCCAGCAGCTATGACGGGAACTATGGCTACACCTTC. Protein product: CASSYDGNYGYTF.

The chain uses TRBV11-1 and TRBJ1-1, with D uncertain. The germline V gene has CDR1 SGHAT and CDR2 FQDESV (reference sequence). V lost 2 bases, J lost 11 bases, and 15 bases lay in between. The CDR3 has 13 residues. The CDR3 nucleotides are TGTGCCAGCAGCTTAACCGCCAGGCGAGGGGCTTTCTTT. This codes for CASSLTARRGAFF.

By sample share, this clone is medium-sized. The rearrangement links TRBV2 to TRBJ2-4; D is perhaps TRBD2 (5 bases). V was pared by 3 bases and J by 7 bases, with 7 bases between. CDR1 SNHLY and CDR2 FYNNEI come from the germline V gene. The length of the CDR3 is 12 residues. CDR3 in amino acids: CASSDGVNIQYF. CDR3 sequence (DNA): TGTGCCAGCAGTGACGGGGTTAACATTCAGTACTTC.

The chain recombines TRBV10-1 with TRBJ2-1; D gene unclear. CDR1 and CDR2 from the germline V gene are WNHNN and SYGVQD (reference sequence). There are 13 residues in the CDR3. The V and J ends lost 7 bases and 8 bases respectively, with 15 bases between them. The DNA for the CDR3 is TGCGCCAGCATTAATAACGGTTTTCATGAGCAGTTCTTC. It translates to CASINNGFHEQFF.

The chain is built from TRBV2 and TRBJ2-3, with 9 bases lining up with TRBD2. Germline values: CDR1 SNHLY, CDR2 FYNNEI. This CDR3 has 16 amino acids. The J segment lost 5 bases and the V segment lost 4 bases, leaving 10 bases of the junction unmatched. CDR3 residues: CASSVNPGLAGDTQYF. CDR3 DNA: TGTGCCAGCAGTGTAAATCCGGGACTAGCAGGAGATACGCAGTATTTT. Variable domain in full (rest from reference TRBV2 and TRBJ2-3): EPEVTQTPSHQVTQMGQEVILRCVPISNHLYFYWYRQILGQKVEFLVSFYNNEISEKSEIFDDQFSVERPDGSNFTLKIRSTKLEDSAMYFCASSVNPGLAGDTQYFGPGTRLTVL.